This note documents a single T cell receptor beta chain sequence. The antigen is unknown. The PCR contained 60 Vbeta and 13 Jbeta primers. Some clones are missing from TCRdb's copy, which holds only in-frame ones; the method was immunoSEQ multiplex PCR. The top ten clones hold approximately 11% of a sample with 100,000 to 150,000 clones, more than 75% of them seen once. The data were obtained in a study of cytomegalovirus exposure and HLA in healthy donors. About the study: Out of 398 genotyped donors, about 81% belonged to the Caucasian-associated ancestry cluster. The study's findings and limits: Most TCR sequences proved rare, with some public TCRs found in many donors. An analysis that came later showed most CMV-associated TCR beta chains appearing HLA-restricted.

Germline assignment: CDR1 KGHSH and CDR2 LQKENI. This CDR3 spans 15 amino acids. Trimming left V 1 base short and J 3 bases short, with 12 bases between. The sample was PBMCs. This TCR was recovered from a man aged 25-45 years in good health and CMV-seropositive. This sequence joins TRBV18 and TRBJ2-5, with D tentatively TRBD2 (6 bases). The CDR3 region has the DNA TGTGCCAGCTCACCACGCCCTGGGGGGAAAGAGACCCAGTACTTC. Its protein product is CASSPRPGGKETQYF.